A single T cell receptor (beta chain) is shown here with its context. The entry originates in a study of identical twins. TCRdb analysed the 5' RACE reads with MiXCR anew, one entry per CDR3 protein. The sample includes 540,000 or so distinct CDR3 sequences, about 22% of them seen just once. CDR1 is SGDLS, CDR2 YYNGEE, per germline. V was shortened by 3 bases and J by 4 bases, with 8 bases between the two germline ends. The CDR3 totals 13 residues. The same data also contributed to another study, on yellow fever vaccine responses in identical twins.

The TCR originated in a woman aged 18-29 years in good health. The sample was CD4+ T cells sorted from blood. The chain has TRBV9 and TRBJ2-1; D might be TRBD1 or TRBD2, each matching 5 bases. CDR3 in amino acids: CASSGDPYNEQFF. The CDR3 coding sequence is TGTGCCAGCAGCGGGGACCCGTACAATGAGCAGTTCTTC.